Following are 24 T cell receptor beta chains from one sample sequenced in a study of blood T cell repertoires in COVID-19. Profiled with immunoSEQ multiplex PCR; TCRdb holds only in-frame clones, not every one. Of under 250,000 clones in the sample, 80% to 85% are singletons; the top ten hold around 4.4%. Sequenced sample: peripheral blood. All receptors derive from a man over 45 with active or convalescent COVID-19.

The chain carries TRBV6-1 and TRBJ1-4; D perhaps matches TRBD1 (5 bases). Looked up from germline, CDR1 is MNHNS and CDR2 is SASEGT. This CDR3 has 13 amino acids. The V end lost 2 bases, the J end lost 10 bases, and 11 bases lay between the germline ends. Here the CDR3 DNA reads TGTGCCAGCAGTGAACAGGGAATGGGAAAACTGTTTTTT. Encoded protein: CASSEQGMGKLFF.

This clone has only a few counts. The chain uses TRBV7-9 and TRBJ2-7; 8 nucleotides match TRBD1. Germline-derived CDR1 and CDR2 are SEHNR and FQNEAQ (reference sequence). The CDR3 is made up of 14 amino acids. V shed 4 bases, J shed 3 bases, and the junction held 5 bases outside the gene matches. This CDR3 is CASSSRTGSYEQYF. The CDR3, as DNA: TGTGCCAGCAGCTCGCGGACAGGGAGCTACGAGCAGTACTTC. The variable domain in full, with the rest retrieved from reference TRBV7-9 and TRBJ2-7, is DTGVSQNPRHKITKRGQNVTFRCDPISEHNRLYWYRQTLGQGPEFLTYFQNEAQLEKSRLLSDRFSAERPKGSFSTLEIQRTEQGDSAMYLCASSSRTGSYEQYFGPGTRLTVT.

The chain is built from TRBV25-1 and TRBJ2-5, with 9 bases fitting TRBD1. The trim removed 2 bases at V and 2 bases at J, leaving 3 bases unmatched. CDR1 MGHDK and CDR2 SYGVNS come from the germline V gene. The CDR3 runs to 15 residues. This CDR3 reads CASSEPQGAQETQYF. Written as DNA, the CDR3 is TGTGCCAGCAGTGAACCACAGGGGGCGCAAGAGACCCAGTACTTC.

This chain connects TRBV7-6 to TRBJ2-5; TRBD1 aligns across 8 bases. V gave up 5 bases and J gave up 5 bases; unmatched junction bases: 10. From germline, CDR1 is SGHVS and CDR2 FNYEAQ. There are 15 residues in the CDR3. The CDR3 bases are TGTGCCAGCAGCCCGGACAGGGCTCGGGGTGAGACCCAGTACTTC. It translates to CASSPDRARGETQYF. The complete variable domain, with remaining parts taken from reference TRBV7-6 and TRBJ2-5, reads GAGVSQSPRYKVTKRGQDVALRCDPISGHVSLYWYRQALGQGPEFLTYFNYEAQQDKSGLPNDRFSAERPEGSISTLTIQRTEQRDSAMYRCASSPDRARGETQYFGPGTRLLVL.

V is TRBV5-1 and J is TRBJ1-1; 7 nucleotides line up with TRBD1. V lost 4 bases, J lost 4 bases, and 10 bases stayed unmatched. The CDR3 has 15 residues. CDR1 and CDR2 (germline): SGHRS, YFSETQ. The CDR3 here is CASSPGQVTSTEAFF. The CDR3 DNA follows: TGCGCCAGCAGCCCTGGACAGGTGACTTCCACTGAAGCTTTCTTT.

The chain employs TRBV30 and TRBJ1-1; D is uncertain. This CDR3 is 14 amino acids long. Per the germline V gene, CDR1 is GTSNPN and CDR2 is SVGIG (reference sequence). Trimming took off 0 bases at V and 3 bases at J, with 11 bases between the two ends. The chain's CDR3 is CAWSVGGADTEAFF. In nucleotides, the CDR3 is TGTGCCTGGAGTGTGGGAGGCGCGGACACTGAAGCTTTCTTT. Complete variable domain (other parts from reference TRBV30 and TRBJ1-1): SQTIHQWPATLVQPVGSPLSLECTVEGTSNPNLYWYRQAAGRGLQLLFYSVGIGQISSEVPQNLSASRPQDRQFILSSKKLLLSDSGFYLCAWSVGGADTEAFFGQGTRLTVV.

The rearrangement joins TRBV2 to TRBJ1-1; no definite D call. Germline lookup yields CDR1 SNHLY and CDR2 FYNNEI. The CDR3 consists of 13 residues. V was shortened by 4 bases and J by 0 bases, with 6 bases between the two germline ends. The CDR3 DNA is TGTGCCAGCAGTGGGGAGATGAACACTGAAGCTTTCTTT. This translates into CASSGEMNTEAFF.

The V and J genes are TRBV28 and TRBJ1-2; unclear D gene. With 2 bases removed from V and 1 base from J, the gap between germline ends came to 17 bases. Per the germline V gene, CDR1 is MDHEN and CDR2 is SYDVKM. The CDR3 extends over 17 amino acids. Here the CDR3 DNA reads TGTGCCAGCAGTTTAAGAGGAAGGGTCGGGAATAACTATGGCTACACCTTC. It translates to CASSLRGRVGNNYGYTF.

For the CDR3, the DNA is TGTGCCAGCAGTCAGATCCAAGAGACCCAGTACTTC. Translation gives CASSQIQETQYF. The chain links TRBV12-3 or TRBV12-4 to TRBJ2-5; D is ambiguous. Trimming pared 5 bases from V and 1 base from J, leaving 5 bases between. The CDR3 runs 12 residues.

V is TRBV5-8 and J is TRBJ1-2; no reliable D call. Trimming stripped 2 bases from V and 5 bases from J, with 10 bases between. From germline, CDR1 is SGHTS and CDR2 YDEGEE. CDR3 length: 13 amino acids. The CDR3 DNA is TGTGCCAGCAGCTTTCGACACCGATATGGCTACACCTTC. Translated, it gives CASSFRHRYGYTF. The full variable domain, in which reference TRBV5-8 and TRBJ1-2 provide the parts outside the CDR3, is EAGVTQSPTHLIKTRGQQATLRCSPISGHTSVYWYQQALGLGLQFLLWYDEGEERNRGNFPPRFSGRQFPNYSSELNVNALELEDSALYLCASSFRHRYGYTFGSGTRLTVV.

This clone was seen more than once but under ten times. The chain joins TRBV7-9 to TRBJ1-2, with D perhaps matching TRBD1 (6 bases). The CDR3 extends over 15 amino acids. Trimming removed 2 bases at V and 8 bases at J, with 18 bases between. CDR1 is SEHNR, CDR2 FQNEAQ, per germline (reference sequence). CDR3 in DNA: TGTGCCAGCAGCTTAACCGGGGGGCCTGAGAGGGGCTACACCTTC. Amino acids: CASSLTGGPERGYTF.

The chain is built from TRBV6-2 or TRBV6-3 and TRBJ2-1, with a weak D call TRBD2 (6 bases). Germline CDR1 reads MNHEY; CDR2 reads SVGEGT. This CDR3 is built from 11 residues. Trimming removed 5 bases from V and 14 bases from J, with 13 bases in between. CDR3 sequence (DNA): TGTGCCAGCAGTGCGGGGACCATAAAGTTCTTC. Translation: CASSAGTIKFF.

This chain joins TRBV28 and TRBJ1-4; TRBD1 matches at 10 bases. CDR1 and CDR2 (germline): MDHEN, SYDVKM. The J segment lost 1 base and the V segment lost 6 bases, leaving 2 bases of the junction unmatched. The CDR3 contains 15 residues. The CDR3 region has the DNA TGTGCCAGCAGAAGGACAGGGGGAACTAATGAAAAACTGTTTTTT. Residues: CASRRTGGTNEKLFF.

The V call is TRBV9, the J call TRBJ1-2, with 7 bases lining up with TRBD1. This CDR3 spans 13 amino acids. V dropped 4 bases and J dropped 6; count of bases not matched to a gene: 6. Germline V gene data show CDR1 as SGDLS and CDR2 as YYNGEE. CDR3 region: CASSLRQGHGYTF. Written as DNA, the CDR3 is TGTGCCAGCAGCCTCCGACAGGGCCATGGCTACACCTTC.

The chain joins TRBV7-3 to TRBJ1-6; 7 bases match TRBD1. V gave up 6 bases and J gave up 11 bases; unmatched junction bases: 10. CDR1 and CDR2 (germline): SGHTA, FQGTGA. The length of the CDR3 is 14 residues. The CDR3 coding sequence is TGTGCCAGCAGTCGACGACAGGGATCTACACCCCTCCACTTT. Protein product: CASSRRQGSTPLHF.

This clone has just one count. The chain employs TRBV27 and TRBJ1-2, with 10 bases lining up with TRBD1. Per germline, CDR1 MNHEY and CDR2 SMNVEV (reference sequence). The CDR3 contains 15 residues. With 7 bases clipped from V and 5 bases from J, the junction kept 10 bases outside the gene matches. This chain's CDR3 is CASKGQGHLKYGYTF. As DNA, the CDR3 is TGTGCCAGCAAGGGACAGGGGCACTTAAAGTATGGCTACACCTTC.

V and J are TRBV6-1 and TRBJ1-2, with D maybe TRBD1 (6 bases). This CDR3 has 15 residues. Germline V gene sequence: CDR1 MNHNS, CDR2 SASEGT. V lost 1 base and J lost 3, with 12 bases in between. The CDR3 nucleotides are TGTGCCAGCAGTGAAGGGGGGGGCGCCGACTATGGCTACACCTTC. Encoded protein: CASSEGGGADYGYTF.

V usage is TRBV9 and J usage is TRBJ1-2; D perhaps matches TRBD1 (6 bases). Looked up from germline, CDR1 is SGDLS and CDR2 is YYNGEE. The V gene lost 4 bases and the J gene lost 2 bases, with 15 bases spanning the gap. The CDR3 spans 15 residues. CDR3 sequence: CASSPGQTYNYGYTF. The CDR3 region has the DNA TGTGCCAGCAGCCCCGGACAGACCTACAACTATGGCTACACCTTC.

This clone was found once. This chain links TRBV11-1 with TRBJ2-4; D may be TRBD1 (7 bases). V shed 5 bases and J shed 7 bases, with 18 bases lying between them. Germline CDR1 SGHAT, CDR2 FQDESV (reference sequence). The CDR3 has 15 amino acids. The CDR3 sequence is CASSRTGGEWNIQYF. The CDR3 bases are TGTGCCAGCAGCCGGACAGGAGGGGAGTGGAACATTCAGTACTTC.

This sequence joins TRBV9 and TRBJ1-1, with a possible D match to TRBD1 (5 bases). The V gene's germline CDR1 is SGDLS and CDR2 YYNGEE. V lost 4 bases and J 0 bases, leaving 7 bases between the germline ends. The CDR3 has 13 amino acids. Written as DNA, the CDR3 is TGTGCCAGCAGCTGGGACTTGAACACTGAAGCTTTCTTT. It yields the protein CASSWDLNTEAFF.

The V gene is TRBV2, the J gene TRBJ1-5, with D possibly matching TRBD1 (6 bases). CDR3 size: 15 residues. Trimming removed 5 bases at V and 0 bases at J, with 11 bases between. The germline V gene has CDR1 SNHLY and CDR2 FYNNEI. CDR3 nucleotide sequence: TGTGCCAGCAGTCCCGGGACATATAGCAATCAGCCCCAGCATTTT. Amino acids: CASSPGTYSNQPQHF. Together with reference TRBV2 and TRBJ1-5, the CDR3 gives the full variable domain: EPEVTQTPSHQVTQMGQEVILRCVPISNHLYFYWYRQILGQKVEFLVSFYNNEISEKSEIFDDQFSVERPDGSNFTLKIRSTKLEDSAMYFCASSPGTYSNQPQHFGDGTRLSIL.

This rearrangement joins TRBV19 to TRBJ1-2; D ambiguous. Looked up from germline, CDR1 is LNHDA and CDR2 is SQIVND (reference sequence). The CDR3 length is 13 residues. V shed 7 bases and J shed 2 bases, with 11 bases lying between them. CDR3 loop: CASNPTGNYGYTF. Here the CDR3 DNA reads TGTGCCAGTAACCCCACGGGGAACTATGGCTACACCTTC.

This clone was seen a handful of times. V gene TRBV6-1 combines with J gene TRBJ1-5; weak D call: TRBD1 (5 bases). The CDR3 sequence is 17 residues long. Per the germline V gene, CDR1 is MNHNS and CDR2 is SASEGT. The ends were cut back, 0 bases at V and 8 bases at J, with 20 bases in the middle. CDR3: CASSEALSVTPREPQHF. DNA for the CDR3: TGTGCCAGCAGTGAAGCGCTTTCAGTTACTCCCAGGGAGCCCCAGCATTTT.

This clone showed up just once. The gene calls are TRBV9 and TRBJ2-2, with TRBD1 identical over 8 bases. CDR1 and CDR2 from the germline V gene are SGDLS and YYNGEE. The ends lost 6 bases at V and 6 bases at J; junction bases unmatched: 16. The CDR3 length is 17 residues. The CDR3 loop is CASNYPGGQVGSGELFF. The CDR3, as DNA: TGTGCCAGCAACTATCCTGGGGGACAGGTCGGGTCCGGGGAGCTGTTTTTT.